This T cell receptor (beta chain) was identified in a study of blood T cell repertoires in COVID-19. In the study overall: Spain, Italy and the United States supplied samples that represented acute and convalescent COVID-19. Nucleic acid was either cDNA or gDNA, and it came from T cells, B-cell-depleted T cells, or PBMCs.

Comment on this clone: One end of the junction varies from germline; a read error may be responsible.

Followed longitudinally, the Seattle patients had been enrolled during active infection. The CDR3 has 11 residues. CDR1 is SEHNR, CDR2 FQNEAQ, per germline (reference sequence). Original data processing: Counts of nucleated cells, estimated from reference gene primer amplification, were obtained. Profiled with immunoSEQ multiplex PCR; TCRdb holds only in-frame clones, not every one. V and J calls and clone size are given by that table; D and trimming were obtained from the DNA. The sample has roughly 150,000 clones, approximately 86% seen once; the top ten hold 6.5% to 7.5%. The V gene is TRBV7-9, the J gene TRBJ1-2; D is ambiguous. The sample consisted of peripheral blood. The TCR sequence derives from a man older than 75 with COVID-19, enrolled during active disease. The CDR3 DNA sequence: TGCTGCGGGGAATCCCGCTATGGCTACACCTTC. Translation: CCGESRYGYTF.